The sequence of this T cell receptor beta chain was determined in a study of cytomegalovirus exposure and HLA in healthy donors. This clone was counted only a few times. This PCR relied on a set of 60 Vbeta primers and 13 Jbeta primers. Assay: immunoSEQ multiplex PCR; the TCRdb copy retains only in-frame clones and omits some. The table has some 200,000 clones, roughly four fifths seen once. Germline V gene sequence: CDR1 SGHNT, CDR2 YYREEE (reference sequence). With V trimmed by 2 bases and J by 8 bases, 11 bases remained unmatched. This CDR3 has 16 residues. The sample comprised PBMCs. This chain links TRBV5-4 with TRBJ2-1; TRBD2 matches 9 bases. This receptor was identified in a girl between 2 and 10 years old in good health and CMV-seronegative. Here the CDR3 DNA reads TGTGCCAGCAGCTTTCGGCGAGCGGGAGGCCCCCATGAGCAGTTCTTC. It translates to CASSFRRAGGPHEQFF.